This T cell receptor beta chain was sequenced in a study of cytomegalovirus exposure and HLA in healthy donors. J lost 7 bases, V lost 2 bases, and 12 bases had no gene match. Per germline, CDR1 MNHEY and CDR2 SMNVEV (reference sequence). The CDR3 contains 17 residues. This clone has a handful of counts. The PCR ran on 60 Vbeta and 13 Jbeta primers. Assay used: immunoSEQ multiplex PCR; TCRdb lists only in-frame clones, some missing. Of tens of thousands of clones detected, under 9% appear once; the ten largest clones hold about 2.5%. The V gene is TRBV27, the J gene TRBJ2-1; TRBD2 aligns across 9 bases. The sample consisted of PBMCs. This receptor was obtained from a man aged 50-59 years in good health and CMV-seronegative. CDR3 in amino acids: CASSLEVREGQLNEQFF. The DNA of the CDR3 is TGTGCCAGCAGTTTAGAGGTGCGGGAGGGACAATTGAATGAGCAGTTCTTC.